The clone carrying this T cell receptor (beta chain) was counted a few times. What it binds is not known. These data come from a study of T cells in Graves' hyperthyroidism and ophthalmopathy. RNA transcripts yielded amplified TCR beta CDR3 regions. TCR CDR3 regions were first amplified by RT-PCR with HTBI primers. TCRdb reprocessed the multiplex PCR reads via MiXCR and lists one record per CDR3 protein. The sample lists about 380,000 distinct CDR3 sequences, about 13% occurring once. Sampled blood dates from first hyperthyroidism diagnosis, and it precedes any ophthalmopathy symptoms. The V and J ends lost 2 bases and 1 base respectively, with 6 bases between them. CDR1 and CDR2 from the germline V gene are SGHTA and FQGNSA. CDR3 length: 14 amino acids. Points from the study as a whole: Ophthalmopathy was separated from stable hyperthyroidism by a 13 V-J model. Appearing also in blood were most of the thyroid clonotypes expanded above 0.001.

This TCR was sampled from a man aged 25 to 45 with Graves' hyperthyroidism that later progressed to Graves' ophthalmopathy. Sequencing was performed on blood. The V call is TRBV7-2, the J call TRBJ1-3; D is uncertain. The CDR3 DNA follows: TGTGCCAGCAGCTTATACGTGTCTGGAAACACCATATATTTT. Amino acids: CASSLYVSGNTIYF. Full variable domain (outside the CDR3, taken from reference TRBV7-2 and TRBJ1-3): GAGVSQSPSNKVTEKGKDVELRCDPISGHTALYWYRQSLGQGLEFLIYFQGNSAPDKSGLPSDRFSAERTGGSVSTLTIQRTQQEDSAVYLCASSLYVSGNTIYFGEGSWLTVV.